A selection of T cell receptor beta chains follows, all from one sample in a study of T-cell memory formation after mild COVID-19. MiXCR, run by TCRdb on the 5' RACE reads, gives a single entry per CDR3 protein. The repertoire holds 300,000 to 400,000 distinct CDR3 sequences, with 25% to 30% as singletons. Source material: PBMCs or a T cell subset sorted from them (not recorded which). The receptors come from an adult woman who had mild COVID-19 (a few samples of this study predate the infection). Cell type and time point are not known. CDR3s include the opening cysteine and the closing phenylalanine or tryptophan. Each record gives: J gene, clone size, D gene, V gene, CDR3 protein, CDR3 DNA. A D gene is named only where the DNA matches it firmly. Clone sizes are given selectively: once, few, many, or a class where the clone is expanded.

>TRBJ2-5|NA|NA|TRBV4-1
CASSQEVQGPETQYF
TGCGCCAGCAGCCAAGAGGTACAGGGTCCGGAGACCCAGTACTTC
>TRBJ2-1|few|TRBD2|TRBV15
CATSRASGTLYNEQFF
TGTGCCACCAGCAGAGCGAGCGGGACCTTATACAATGAGCAGTTCTTC
>TRBJ2-3|NA|NA|TRBV9
CASRGGYTDTQYF
TGTGCCAGCCGAGGGGGGTACACAGATACGCAGTATTTT
>TRBJ2-1|NA|TRBD2|TRBV20-1
CSAPPGGSYNEQFF
TGCAGTGCCCCCCCGGGGGGCTCCTACAATGAGCAGTTCTTC
>TRBJ2-4|NA|NA|TRBV7-9
CASSLLGGGDIQYF
TGTGCCAGCAGCTTACTTGGAGGTGGAGACATTCAGTACTTC
>TRBJ2-7|NA|TRBD1|TRBV12-3/TRBV12-4
CASSPTGWVEQYF
TGTGCCAGCAGTCCGACAGGGTGGGTCGAGCAGTACTTC
>TRBJ2-4|few|NA|TRBV11-2
CASSLMGGAAKNIQYF
TGTGCCAGCAGCCTAATGGGGGGCGCTGCCAAAAACATTCAGTACTTC
>TRBJ2-3|few|NA|TRBV27
CASSSPWEGTDTQYF
TGTGCCAGCAGTTCTCCGTGGGAGGGCACAGATACGCAGTATTTT
>TRBJ1-2|NA|NA|TRBV21-1
CACPGGSKGYTF
TGTGCCTGCCCAGGGGGATCAAAGGGCTACACCTTC
>TRBJ1-1|few|TRBD1|TRBV5-5
CASSFGDRSTEAFF
TGTGCCAGCAGCTTTGGGGACAGGAGCACTGAAGCTTTCTTT
>TRBJ2-7|NA|NA|TRBV7-9
CASSLSDRSRMGEQYF
TGTGCCAGCAGCTTGTCCGACAGGTCTAGAATGGGCGAGCAGTACTTC
>TRBJ1-2|few|NA|TRBV7-9
CASTQGEGYTF
TGTGCCAGCACTCAGGGTGAAGGCTACACCTTC
>TRBJ2-7|few|NA|TRBV20-1
CSARSDRSSYEQYF
TGCAGTGCTAGGAGTGACAGAAGCTCCTACGAGCAGTACTTC
>TRBJ1-1|NA|NA|TRBV29-1
CSVETGRNTEAFF
TGCAGCGTTGAGACGGGACGGAACACTGAAGCTTTCTTT
>TRBJ2-3|NA|TRBD1|TRBV5-4
CASSSLGQGIGDTQYF
TGTGCCAGCAGCTCATTGGGACAGGGGATAGGGGATACGCAGTATTTT
>TRBJ2-6|NA|NA|TRBV6-5
CASSLGVQSHSGANVLTF
TGTGCCAGCAGCCTAGGAGTACAGAGTCACTCTGGGGCCAACGTCCTGACTTTC
>TRBJ1-5|few|NA|TRBV7-9
CASSLGGVQPQHF
TGTGCCAGCAGCTTAGGGGGGGTTCAGCCCCAGCATTTT
>TRBJ2-2|NA|TRBD2|TRBV5-1
CASSLRASGVIANTGELFF
TGCGCCAGCAGCTTGCGGGCTAGCGGGGTAATCGCGAACACCGGGGAGCTGTTTTTT
>TRBJ2-7|NA|TRBD2|TRBV6-2/TRBV6-3
CASSYLAAYEQYF
TGTGCCAGCAGTTATCTAGCGGCGTACGAGCAGTACTTC
>TRBJ2-1|few|TRBD2|TRBV20-1
CSARESGRARNEQFF
TGCAGTGCGCGGGAAAGCGGGAGGGCCAGAAATGAGCAGTTCTTC
>TRBJ2-3|few|NA|TRBV12-3/TRBV12-4
CASSLVSHLWDTQYF
TGTGCCAGCAGTTTAGTAAGTCATCTGTGGGATACGCAGTATTTT
>TRBJ2-3|NA|TRBD2|TRBV10-3
CAIRLAGRNTDTQYF
TGTGCCATCAGACTAGCGGGGCGAAACACAGATACGCAGTATTTT
>TRBJ2-7|few|TRBD2|TRBV5-1
CASSLEGSGSPSSYEQYF
TGCGCCAGCAGCTTGGAGGGTAGCGGGAGCCCAAGCTCCTACGAGCAGTACTTC
>TRBJ2-2|few|TRBD1|TRBV5-1
CACAQGAPAGELFF
TGCGCCTGCGCCCAGGGGGCCCCGGCCGGGGAGCTGTTTTTT
>TRBJ2-7|few|NA|TRBV18
CASSPADSYEQYF
TGTGCCAGCTCACCAGCGGACAGCTACGAGCAGTACTTC
>TRBJ2-7|NA|NA|TRBV4-3
CASSQDPGAYEQYF
TGCGCCAGCAGCCAAGATCCGGGAGCCTACGAGCAGTACTTC
>TRBJ2-3|NA|TRBD1|TRBV20-1
CSARDGQGADTQYF
TGCAGTGCTAGAGATGGACAGGGGGCAGATACGCAGTATTTT
>TRBJ2-7|NA|NA|TRBV15
CATSRPISGPPPYEQYF
TGTGCCACCAGCAGACCGATTTCGGGGCCGCCCCCCTACGAGCAGTACTTC
>TRBJ2-3|NA|NA|TRBV7-3
CASSDQPGEADTQYF
TGTGCCAGCAGCGACCAACCCGGGGAGGCAGATACGCAGTATTTT
>TRBJ2-3|NA|NA|TRBV4-1
CASSQERYTDTQYF
TGCGCCAGCAGCCAAGAGCGGTACACAGATACGCAGTATTTT
>TRBJ2-5|NA|TRBD2|TRBV5-1
CASSWGTSGAKETQYF
TGCGCCAGCAGCTGGGGGACTAGCGGGGCCAAAGAGACCCAGTACTTC
>TRBJ2-1|few|NA|TRBV7-9
CASSLGIRGPPHHNEQFF
TGTGCCAGCAGCTTAGGGATACGGGGACCCCCTCACCACAATGAGCAGTTCTTC
>TRBJ2-7|NA|TRBD2|TRBV9
CASSPQSLAGTTYEQYF
TGTGCCAGCAGCCCACAATCTTTAGCGGGAACTACCTACGAGCAGTACTTC
>TRBJ2-7|few|TRBD1|TRBV7-6
CASSLSPLATGEQYF
TGTGCCAGCAGCTTATCCCCCCTTGCGACAGGGGAGCAGTACTTC
>TRBJ2-7|NA|TRBD1|TRBV6-2/TRBV6-3
CASSPRPGQGAYEQYF
TGTGCCAGCAGTCCCCGCCCGGGACAGGGGGCCTACGAGCAGTACTTC
>TRBJ2-3|NA|NA|TRBV2
CASSEASGTDTQYF
TGTGCCAGCAGTGAGGCTAGCGGCACAGATACGCAGTATTTT
>TRBJ2-2|many|NA|TRBV18
CASSPTLNTGELFF
TGTGCCAGCTCACCGACATTGAACACCGGGGAGCTGTTTTTT
>TRBJ2-7|few|TRBD1|TRBV7-2
CASVLGGTGAYEQYF
TGTGCCAGCGTCCTAGGGGGGACAGGCGCCTACGAGCAGTACTTC
>TRBJ2-5|NA|TRBD1|TRBV24-1
CATSDTAGRGQETQYF
TGTGCCACCAGTGATACCGCGGGCAGGGGGCAAGAGACCCAGTACTTC
>TRBJ2-1|NA|NA|TRBV21-1
CASSKGGNEQFF
TGTGCCAGCAGCAAAGGAGGCAATGAGCAGTTCTTC
>TRBJ1-4|NA|NA|TRBV12-3/TRBV12-4
CASSLVRRGEKLFF
TGTGCCAGCAGTTTAGTACGGAGAGGCGAAAAACTGTTTTTT
>TRBJ2-7|once|TRBD2|TRBV7-2
CASTFSTGGYEQYF
TGTGCCAGCACCTTCTCGACGGGGGGCTACGAGCAGTACTTC
>TRBJ2-7|NA|NA|TRBV12-3/TRBV12-4
CASSLAPPGEQYF
TGTGCCAGCAGTTTGGCCCCCCCGGGGGAGCAGTACTTC
>TRBJ1-5|many|NA|TRBV6-5
CASSYSRGAGQPQHF
TGTGCCAGCAGTTACTCGAGGGGGGCAGGTCAGCCCCAGCATTTT
>TRBJ1-4|NA|NA|TRBV15
CATSPGDAMGNEKLFF
TGTGCCACCAGCCCTGGGGACGCAATGGGAAATGAAAAACTGTTTTTT